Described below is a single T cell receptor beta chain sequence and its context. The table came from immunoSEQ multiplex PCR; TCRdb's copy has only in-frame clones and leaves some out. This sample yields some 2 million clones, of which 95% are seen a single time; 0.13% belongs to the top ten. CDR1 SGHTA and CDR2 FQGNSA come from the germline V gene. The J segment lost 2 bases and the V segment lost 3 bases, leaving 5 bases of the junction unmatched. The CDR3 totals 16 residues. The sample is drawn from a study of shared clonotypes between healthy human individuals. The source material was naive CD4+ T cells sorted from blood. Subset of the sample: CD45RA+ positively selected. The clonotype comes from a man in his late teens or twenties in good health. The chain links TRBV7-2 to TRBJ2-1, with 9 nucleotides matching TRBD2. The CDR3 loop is CASSFYRLAAYNEQFF. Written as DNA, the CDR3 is TGTGCCAGCAGCTTCTATCGACTAGCGGCCTACAATGAGCAGTTCTTC.